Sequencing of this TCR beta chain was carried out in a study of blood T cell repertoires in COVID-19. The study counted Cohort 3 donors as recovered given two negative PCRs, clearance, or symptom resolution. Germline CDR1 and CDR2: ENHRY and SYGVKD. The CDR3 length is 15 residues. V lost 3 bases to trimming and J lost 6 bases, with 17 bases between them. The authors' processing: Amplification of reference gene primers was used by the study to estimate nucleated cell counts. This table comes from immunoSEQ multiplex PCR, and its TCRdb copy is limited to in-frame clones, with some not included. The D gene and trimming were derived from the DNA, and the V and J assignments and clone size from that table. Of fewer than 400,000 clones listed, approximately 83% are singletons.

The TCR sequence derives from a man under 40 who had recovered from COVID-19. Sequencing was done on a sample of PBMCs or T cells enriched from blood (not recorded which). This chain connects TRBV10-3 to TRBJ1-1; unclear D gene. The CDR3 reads CAISDSAKEGSEAFF. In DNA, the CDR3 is TGTGCCATCAGTGACTCGGCAAAGGAGGGCTCTGAAGCTTTCTTT.